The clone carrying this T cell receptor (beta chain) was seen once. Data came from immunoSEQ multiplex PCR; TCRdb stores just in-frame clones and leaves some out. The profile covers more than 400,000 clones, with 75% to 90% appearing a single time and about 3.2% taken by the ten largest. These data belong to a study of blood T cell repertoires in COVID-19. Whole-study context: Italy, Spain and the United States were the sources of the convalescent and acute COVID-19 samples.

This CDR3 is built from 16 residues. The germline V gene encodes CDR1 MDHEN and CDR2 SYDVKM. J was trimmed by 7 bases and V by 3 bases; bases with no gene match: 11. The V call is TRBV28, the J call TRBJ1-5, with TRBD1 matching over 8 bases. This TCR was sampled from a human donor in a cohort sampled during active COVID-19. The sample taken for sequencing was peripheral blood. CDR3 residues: CASSFPVGQGDQPQHF. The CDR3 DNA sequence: TGTGCCAGCAGTTTTCCGGTTGGACAGGGTGACCAGCCCCAGCATTTT.